One sample yielded the 17 T cell receptor beta chains listed below, sequenced in a study of metastatic and nonmetastatic thyroid tumors. TCRdb redid the clone calls on the PCR reads using MiXCR. The data show roughly 89,000 clones, with under 15% seen just once and 7% to 10% held by the top ten. All patients reached thyroid surgery having received no treatment beforehand. The sample taken for sequencing was tumor tissue. The receptors stem from a female donor with papillary thyroid cancer or a benign thyroid nodule (not recorded which). Some clones in this sample may be carry-over from other donors' samples.

This clone was observed at least ten times. The chain joins TRBV6-1 to TRBJ2-3, with D unresolved. Germline lookup yields CDR1 MNHNS and CDR2 SASEGT. V lost 4 bases and J lost 1, with 18 bases in between. The CDR3 consists of 17 residues. The CDR3 is CASSGPRIRHGTDTQYF. In nucleotides, the CDR3 is TGTGCCAGCAGTGGGCCTAGGATTCGGCACGGCACAGATACGCAGTATTTT.

Details on this clone: Germline is not matched at one junction end, which may reflect a read error. The rearrangement links TRBV5-1 to TRBJ2-7, with TRBD1 matching 7 bases. The CDR3 totals 15 residues. Germline V gene lookup returns CDR1 SGHRS and CDR2 YFSETQ. The CDR3 reads CASSSGTGVSYDQYF. Written as DNA, the CDR3 is TGCGCCAGCAGCTCCGGCACAGGGGTATCCTACGATCAGTACTTC.

Ten or more counts support this clone. This chain joins TRBV29-1 and TRBJ1-2; no definite D call. The CDR3 contains 12 residues. V shed 0 bases and J shed 4 bases, with 6 bases lying between them. CDR1 is SQVTM, CDR2 ANQGSEA, per germline. In nucleotides, the CDR3 is TGCAGCGTTGAAGAAGGTCCCTATGGCTACACCTTC. Protein: CSVEEGPYGYTF.

At least ten counts were recorded for this clone. The genes are TRBV5-1 and TRBJ2-5; D call uncertain. The CDR3 sequence is 13 residues long. Germline assignment: CDR1 SGHRS and CDR2 YFSETQ. Trimming cost V 0 bases and J 1 base, with 4 bases left between them. The CDR3 loop reads CASSLGAQETQYF. The DNA of the CDR3 is TGCGCCAGCAGCTTGGGAGCCCAAGAGACCCAGTACTTC.

This clone was seen repeatedly, ten times or more. The V gene is TRBV12-3 or TRBV12-4, the J gene TRBJ1-1, with D tentatively TRBD1 (6 bases). The CDR3 contains 15 residues. The V end lost 2 bases, the J end lost 3 bases, and 13 bases lay between the germline ends. CDR3 sequence reads: CASSLNRVGYTEAFF. The CDR3 nucleotides read TGTGCCAGCAGTTTAAACAGGGTCGGTTACACTGAAGCTTTCTTT.

This clone was found many times. The chain combines TRBV5-5 with TRBJ1-2; D not certain. Per germline, CDR1 SGHKS and CDR2 YYEKEE (reference sequence). CDR3 length equals 14 residues. Trimming removed 0 bases from V and 4 bases from J, with 10 bases in between. CDR3 region: CASSLEQSIYGYTF. DNA for the CDR3: TGTGCCAGCAGCTTGGAACAGTCTATCTATGGCTACACCTTC. Supplemented by reference TRBV5-5 and TRBJ1-2, the full variable domain reads DAGVTQSPTHLIKTRGQQVTLRCSPISGHKSVSWYQQVLGQGPQFIFQYYEKEERGRGNFPDRFSARQFPNYSSELNVNALLLGDSALYLCASSLEQSIYGYTFGSGTRLTVV.

This clone has at least ten counts. It may be a read error: a sequence one base away is much more abundant. Other nucleotide sequences from this sample produce the same CDR3. The chain links TRBV20-1 to TRBJ2-5; D is unclear. The length of the CDR3 is 13 residues. Germline CDR1 is DFQATT and CDR2 is SNEGSKA (reference sequence). V was pared by 3 bases and J by 4 bases, with 12 bases between. The CDR3 region has the DNA TGCAGTGCTAGGGTTTCTTCGGGAGAGACCCAGTACTTC. Translation gives CSARVSSGETQYF.

This clone has ten or more counts. The chain has TRBV3-1 and TRBJ2-7; perhaps TRBD2 as D (5 bases). Germline V CDR1 and CDR2: LGHDT, YNNKEL (reference sequence). This CDR3 is 15 amino acids long. Trimming removed 1 base at V and 1 base at J, with 11 bases between. CDR3 sequence reads: CASSQVARGSYEQYF. In DNA, the CDR3 is TGTGCCAGCAGCCAAGTTGCGAGAGGGTCCTACGAGCAGTACTTC.

In this sample, this clone turned up many times. CDR3 sequence (DNA): TGCGCCAGCAGCCAAGATCGGTACGAGCAGTACTTC. It translates to CASSQDRYEQYF. The chain has TRBV4-1 and TRBJ2-7; D not resolved. This CDR3 spans 12 amino acids. The V end was cut by 0 bases, the J end by 4 bases, with 4 bases between. Per the germline V gene, CDR1 is MGHRA and CDR2 is YSYEKL.

At least ten counts were recorded for this clone. The chain joins TRBV7-2 to TRBJ2-7; TRBD1 aligns across 8 bases. The CDR3 has 15 amino acids. V gave up 4 bases and J gave up 5 bases; unmatched junction bases: 10. The germline gives CDR1 SGHTA, CDR2 FQGNSA. This chain's CDR3 is CASSSPTGVIDEQYF. In nucleotides, the CDR3 is TGTGCCAGCAGCTCCCCGACAGGGGTCATCGACGAGCAGTACTTC.

This clone showed up many times. V gene TRBV7-9 combines with J gene TRBJ1-1; D ambiguous. V shed 3 bases and J shed 3 bases, with 11 bases lying between them. This CDR3 spans 14 amino acids. Germline V CDR1 and CDR2: SEHNR, FQNEAQ (reference sequence). For the CDR3, the DNA is TGTGCCAGCAGCTTCAACAGCGGATACACTGAAGCTTTCTTT. Its protein is CASSFNSGYTEAFF.

In its sample, this clone was seen many times. This rearrangement joins TRBV14 to TRBJ2-2; the match to TRBD1 covers 7 bases. Trimming removed 6 bases from V and 1 base from J; junction bases left unmatched: 2. Looked up from germline, CDR1 is SGHDN and CDR2 is FVKESK. CDR3 size: 14 residues. The CDR3 spells CASRRTGNTGELFF. The CDR3 DNA reads as TGTGCCAGCAGGCGGACAGGGAACACCGGGGAGCTGTTTTTT. Together with reference TRBV14 and TRBJ2-2, the CDR3 gives the full variable domain: EAGVTQFPSHSVIEKGQTVTLRCDPISGHDNLYWYRRVMGKEIKFLLHFVKESKQDESGMPNNRFLAERTGGTYSTLKVQPAELEDSGVYFCASRRTGNTGELFFGEGSRLTVL.

As for this clone: The CDR3 end shows no conserved phenylalanine or tryptophan, and so a read error is likely. The gene calls are TRBV11-1 and TRBJ2-3; unclear D gene. Germline V gene lookup returns CDR1 SGHAT and CDR2 FQDESV (reference sequence). Trimming pared 1 base from V and 0 bases from J, leaving 11 bases between. The CDR3 totals 16 residues. CDR3 nucleotides: TGTGCCAGCAGCTTAGTCGTCGGTGGAAGCACAGATACGCAGTATCTT. Its protein is CASSLVVGGSTDTQYL.

This clone occurred many times. The J gene is TRBJ2-2, the V gene TRBV11-1; the D is unclear. The CDR3 loop spans 15 amino acids. Trimming took off 1 base at V and 4 bases at J, with 10 bases between the two ends. The germline CDR1 and CDR2 sequences are SGHAT and FQDESV (reference sequence). DNA of the CDR3: TGTGCCAGCAGCTTAGTGGTCGCAGGCACCGGGGAGCTGTTTTTT. Its protein is CASSLVVAGTGELFF.

This clone has at least ten counts. CDR3 nucleotide sequence: TGCAGCGCCAAGGACGTAGGGTACACTGAAGCTTTCTTT. Protein sequence: CSAKDVGYTEAFF. This chain uses TRBV29-1 with TRBJ1-1; D is undetermined. Trimming shortened V by 7 bases and J by 3 bases, and 15 bases separated the two germline ends. Germline-derived CDR1 and CDR2 are SQVTM and ANQGSEA. The CDR3 spans 13 residues.

Of note for this clone: A much more abundant neighbour one base away suggests this may be a read error. J is TRBJ1-1 and V is TRBV5-4, with D perhaps matching TRBD1 (5 bases). The ends were cut back, 6 bases at V and 0 bases at J, with 12 bases in the middle. CDR3 length equals 14 residues. Germline V CDR1 and CDR2: SGHNT, YYREEE (reference sequence). The CDR3 coding sequence is TGTGCCAGCAACAATTGGGGGGTGAACACTGAAGCTTTCTTT. Translating gives CASNNWGVNTEAFF.

This clone was recorded many times. V is TRBV11-1 and J is TRBJ2-7; 8 positions agree with TRBD1. Trimming cost V 4 bases and J 4 bases; bases outside gene matches: 15. Germline V gene data show CDR1 as SGHAT and CDR2 as FQDESV (reference sequence). The CDR3 extends over 17 amino acids. For the CDR3, the DNA is TGTGCCAGCAGCTCAACCGGAGGACAGGGAGTTTTTTACGAGCAGTACTTC. It specifies CASSSTGGQGVFYEQYF.